Listed below are T cell receptor beta chains from one sample, sequenced in a study of cytomegalovirus exposure and HLA in healthy donors. The repertoire was sequenced with immunoSEQ multiplex PCR; TCRdb's copy has only in-frame clones and lacks some. The data contain 200,000 or so clones, roughly 84% of them singletons. The source material was PBMCs. These receptors originate from a human donor in good health. CDR3s include the opening cysteine and the closing phenylalanine or tryptophan. A D gene is named only where the DNA matches it firmly. Only part of the rows carry a size: once, few, many, or a class if the clone is expanded.

abundance | j_gene | v_gene | d_gene | CDR3nt | CDR3aa
. | TRBJ2-7 | TRBV4-2 | TRBD1 | TGTGCCAGCAGCCAAGAACCCGTGGACAGGGCTGGGTACGAGCAGTACTTC | CASSQEPVDRAGYEQYF
. | TRBJ2-5 | TRBV2 | . | TGTGCCACCTATTATCAGGGCCAAGAGACCCAGTACTTC | CATYYQGQETQYF
. | TRBJ1-2 | TRBV5-4 | . | TGTGCCAGCAGCCCCTTCAGGGGAAACTATGGCTACACCTTC | CASSPFRGNYGYTF
. | TRBJ2-7 | TRBV7-9 | . | TGTGCCAGCAGCTTAGGCGGGGGACACACCTACGAGCAGTACTTC | CASSLGGGHTYEQYF
few | TRBJ1-2 | TRBV5-4 | TRBD1 | TGTGCCAGCAGCTTCGGAGGAGGGGGCAGAGGACACTATGGCTACACCTTC | CASSFGGGGRGHYGYTF
. | TRBJ2-7 | TRBV5-4 | . | TGTGCCAGCAGCTTGGGAGCGGCCAAGGGCGAGCAGTACTTC | CASSLGAAKGEQYF
. | TRBJ2-7 | TRBV4-1 | . | TGCGCCAGCGGCTGGGGTCAGGGGATTTACGAGCAGTACTTC | CASGWGQGIYEQYF
. | TRBJ2-3 | TRBV5-4 | TRBD2 | TGTGCCAGCAGCTCTACTAGCGGCACAGATACGCAGTATTTT | CASSSTSGTDTQYF
once | TRBJ1-4 | TRBV5-1 | . | TGCGCCAGCAGCCCCCGGGACTCACGGACTGAAAAACTGTTTTTT | CASSPRDSRTEKLFF
once | TRBJ2-1 | TRBV7-2 | TRBD1 | TGTGCCAGCAGCGTAAGACAGGGGGCGCTTCGGGAGCAGTTCTTC | CASSVRQGALREQFF
once | TRBJ1-1 | TRBV18 | . | TGTGCCAGCTCACCATGGGCAACAGCCTTAACTAACACTGAAGCTTTCTTT | CASSPWATALTNTEAFF
. | TRBJ2-7 | TRBV5-5 | TRBD2 | TGTGCCAGCAGCTCGAGCGGGAGGACCTCCTACGAGCAGTACTTC | CASSSSGRTSYEQYF
. | TRBJ2-5 | TRBV27 | . | TGTGCCAGCAGTATCCAAACATACGAGACCCAGTACTTC | CASSIQTYETQYF
once | TRBJ2-4 | TRBV29-1 | . | TGCAGCGTTGTTCGGGACTTAGCTAGAAACATTCAGTACTTC | CSVVRDLARNIQYF
. | TRBJ1-1 | TRBV9 | . | TGTGCCAGCAGAACGGAGGGGATGAACACTGAAGCTTTCTTT | CASRTEGMNTEAFF
. | TRBJ1-5 | TRBV27 | . | TGTGCCAGCAGTACTGAGGGGGGGTCCCAGCATTTT | CASSTEGGSQHF
. | TRBJ1-5 | TRBV27 | . | TGTGCCAGCAGCCCACAGTATAGCAATCAGCCCCAGCATTTT | CASSPQYSNQPQHF
. | TRBJ2-7 | TRBV11-2 | TRBD2 | TGTGCCAGCAGCTACTCGGGGGGGTACGAGCAGTACTTC | CASSYSGGYEQYF
few | TRBJ2-1 | TRBV30 | TRBD2 | TGTGCCTGGATGGGGCTCTTAGCTAGCGGGAGATCGAGCTCCTACAATGAGCAGTTCTTC | CAWMGLLASGRSSSYNEQFF
. | TRBJ1-1 | TRBV4-1 | . | TGCGCCAGCAGCCAAGCCCTGGGGGGACGGACTGAAGCTTTCTTT | CASSQALGGRTEAFF
. | TRBJ1-1 | TRBV5-1 | . | TGCGCCAGCAGCTTGGAACACAGAAGTAACACTGAAGCTTTCTTT | CASSLEHRSNTEAFF
once | TRBJ2-1 | TRBV27 | . | TGTGCCAGCAGCCCATGGAACACGAGGGCGCGCGCAGAGCAGTTCTTC | CASSPWNTRARAEQFF
. | TRBJ2-1 | TRBV10-3 | . | TGTGCCATCAGTGGGACTCTCGATTACAATGAGCAGTTCTTC | CAISGTLDYNEQFF
. | TRBJ2-7 | TRBV7-2 | TRBD2 | TGTGCCAGCAGCTTACGACTAGCGGGAGGGCCCTCCTACGAGCAGTACTTC | CASSLRLAGGPSYEQYF
. | TRBJ1-2 | TRBV28 | TRBD1 | TGTGCCAGCAGCCTTGGTCAGGGGGCAAACTATGGCTACACCTTC | CASSLGQGANYGYTF
. | TRBJ1-4 | TRBV5-1 | TRBD1 | TGCGCCAGCAGCCTCTCGACAGGGGGCTTGGAAAAACTGTTTTTT | CASSLSTGGLEKLFF
. | TRBJ2-2 | TRBV5-3 | TRBD1 | TGTGCCAGAAGCTTGAAGGGACAGGGAGGATCCGGGGAGCTGTTTTTT | CARSLKGQGGSGELFF
. | TRBJ1-2 | TRBV18 | . | TGTGCCAGCTCGAGCGGGACAAAGGATTATGGCTACACCTTC | CASSSGTKDYGYTF
. | TRBJ1-3 | TRBV9 | . | TGTGCCAGCAGCCCTCAGGGGACTGGAAACACCATATATTTT | CASSPQGTGNTIYF
. | TRBJ1-2 | TRBV18 | TRBD1 | TGTGCCAGCTCACCAGAGGGACAGGGGGTCCATGGCTACACCTTC | CASSPEGQGVHGYTF
once | TRBJ1-5 | TRBV6-6 | . | TGTGCCACCCATCCCCACAATCAGCCCCAGCATTTT | CATHPHNQPQHF
. | TRBJ1-3 | TRBV28 | . | TGTGCCAGCAGTTCCCCAGGCTTGAATTCAGGAGGAAACACCATATATTTT | CASSSPGLNSGGNTIYF
once | TRBJ2-7 | TRBV18 | TRBD1 | TGTGCCAGCTCACCAGAGGGACAGGTTCCCTACGAGCAGTACTTC | CASSPEGQVPYEQYF
. | TRBJ1-1 | TRBV11-2 | . | TGTGCCAGCAGCACAGGGTACACTGAAGCTTTCTTT | CASSTGYTEAFF
. | TRBJ2-7 | TRBV6-6 | . | TGTGCCAGCAGTTACAGCCAACCCCCTTCCTACGAGCAGTACTTC | CASSYSQPPSYEQYF
. | TRBJ2-3 | TRBV7-8 | . | TGTGCCAGCAGCCAAGGGGGGCGGGAGAGGGCAGATACGCAGTATTTT | CASSQGGRERADTQYF
. | TRBJ2-7 | TRBV6-5 | . | TGTGCCAGCAGTTACTCTGGCGGGTCGGTCGAGCAGTACTTC | CASSYSGGSVEQYF
. | TRBJ2-7 | TRBV5-4 | TRBD2 | TGTGCCAGCAGCCCGGGACTAGCGGGAGACGAGCAGTACTTC | CASSPGLAGDEQYF
. | TRBJ2-3 | TRBV27 | . | TGTGCCAGCATTCAGACTAGATGGGCAGATACGCAGTATTTT | CASIQTRWADTQYF
. | TRBJ2-2 | TRBV27 | . | TGTGCCAGCAGTTTGGCGGGCGCCACCGGGGAGCTGTTTTTT | CASSLAGATGELFF
. | TRBJ1-1 | TRBV28 | . | TGTGCCAGCAGTGGATTATTGTGGGGGGACACTGAAGCTTTCTTT | CASSGLLWGDTEAFF
. | TRBJ1-1 | TRBV4-1 | . | TGCGCCAGCAGCCAAGATCAGGGCGTGGACACTGAAGCTTTCTTT | CASSQDQGVDTEAFF
once | TRBJ2-2 | TRBV12-5 | . | TGTGCTAGTGGTTTGGTAATAGCACGGGACACCGGGGAGCTGTTTTTT | CASGLVIARDTGELFF
. | TRBJ2-7 | TRBV7-2 | TRBD1 | TGTGCCAGCAGCTTAGACAGGGGGAATCCCTACGGGCAGTACTTC | CASSLDRGNPYGQYF
. | TRBJ2-7 | TRBV28 | TRBD2 | TGTGCCAGCGAGAAACTAGCGCGGGAGCAGTACTTC | CASEKLAREQYF
. | TRBJ2-3 | TRBV29-1 | . | TGCAGCGTTGAAGGGGGAGCTACAGATACGCAGTATTTT | CSVEGGATDTQYF